The 29 T cell receptor beta chains reported below all come from one sample, sequenced in a study of T cell repertoires in cytomegalovirus infection. TCRdb re-analysed the reads in MiXCR, keeping a single row per CDR3 protein. This repertoire shows hundreds of thousands of distinct CDR3 sequences, approximately 24% found once; its top ten account for under 8.5%. Specimen: CD8+ T cells from PBMCs. These receptors were collected from a human donor in good health (CMV status not recorded). Some clones in this sample may be carry-over from other donors' samples.

The table lists this clonotype with many counts. The chain combines TRBV7-6 with TRBJ1-4, with 9 nucleotides matching TRBD1. This CDR3 is built from 16 residues. Germline CDR1 SGHVS, CDR2 FNYEAQ. With 5 bases clipped from V and 3 bases from J, the junction kept 7 bases outside the gene matches. The CDR3 DNA reads TGTGCCAGCAGCAACGGTGGGACAGGGCCTAATGAAAAACTGTTTTTT. It encodes CASSNGGTGPNEKLFF. The entire variable domain, with the rest obtained from reference TRBV7-6 and TRBJ1-4, is as follows: GAGVSQSPRYKVTKRGQDVALRCDPISGHVSLYWYRQALGQGPEFLTYFNYEAQQDKSGLPNDRFSAERPEGSISTLTIQRTEQRDSAMYRCASSNGGTGPNEKLFFGSGTQLSVL.

The chain carries TRBV19 and TRBJ2-7; D not certain. Germline loops: CDR1 LNHDA, CDR2 SQIVND (reference sequence). This CDR3 spans 16 amino acids. V was cut by 1 base and J by 2 bases, with 15 bases left in between. The CDR3 region has the DNA TGTGCCAGTAGTATAGGTTCGTTCCAGTTGACCTACGAGCAGTACTTC. Its protein is CASSIGSFQLTYEQYF.

This sequence joins TRBV6-1 and TRBJ2-7; the D gene could be TRBD1 or TRBD2 (6 bases each). This CDR3 has 13 amino acids. Trimming pared 3 bases from V and 2 bases from J, leaving 8 bases between. In germline, CDR1 is MNHNS, CDR2 SASEGT. CDR3 sequence (DNA): TGTGCCAGCAGTGATGGGGGGCCCTACGAGCAGTACGTC. It encodes CASSDGGPYEQYV.

This clonotype was seen a handful of times. The chain links TRBV28 to TRBJ2-1; TRBD2 is a possible D gene (6 bases). The V and J ends lost 5 bases and 6 bases respectively, with 14 bases between them. The CDR3 totals 14 residues. Per germline, CDR1 MDHEN and CDR2 SYDVKM. CDR3 sequence (DNA): TGTGCCAGCAGTCGACTAGGAGGTGGCAATGAGCAGTTCTTC. This encodes CASSRLGGGNEQFF.

This clonotype was observed a few times. The chain combines TRBV14 with TRBJ2-7; TRBD2 matches at 7 bases. Germline-derived CDR1 and CDR2 are SGHDN and FVKESK. V dropped 2 bases and J dropped 4; count of bases not matched to a gene: 2. This CDR3 comprises 13 residues. CDR3: CASSQWGGYEQYF. CDR3 coding DNA: TGTGCCAGCAGCCAATGGGGGGGATACGAGCAGTACTTC. The full variable domain, completed using reference TRBV14 and TRBJ2-7, is EAGVTQFPSHSVIEKGQTVTLRCDPISGHDNLYWYRRVMGKEIKFLLHFVKESKQDESGMPNNRFLAERTGGTYSTLKVQPAELEDSGVYFCASSQWGGYEQYFGPGTRLTVT.

The rearrangement joins TRBV7-9 to TRBJ2-3; possible D gene TRBD1, 5 bases. Germline CDR1 and CDR2: SEHNR and FQNEAQ (reference sequence). The CDR3 runs to 16 residues. Trimming pared 4 bases from V and 0 bases from J, leaving 14 bases between. For the CDR3, the DNA is TGTGCCAGCAGCTCCGGGCGACAGACTAGCACAGATACGCAGTATTTT. This codes for CASSSGRQTSTDTQYF.

This clonotype was found once. This may arise from a read error, as a much more abundant clone is one base away. The CDR3 DNA reads TGTGTCAGCAGCACACCAAACGAAGAGGCTGAAGCTTTCTTT. Protein product: CVSSTPNEEAEAFF. The gene calls are TRBV11-2 and TRBJ1-1; D is uncertain. The germline V gene encodes CDR1 SGHAT and CDR2 FQNNGV. The CDR3 sequence is 14 residues long.

The rearrangement uses TRBV2 and TRBJ2-7; D ambiguous. This CDR3 contains 11 residues. Germline CDR1 SNHLY, CDR2 FYNNEI. The CDR3 DNA sequence: TGTGTCAGCAGTGAAGCCTACGAGCAGTACGTC. This encodes CVSSEAYEQYV.

CDR3 region: CSARAPLGAGGLISYEQYF. CDR3 nucleotides: TGCAGTGCTAGAGCCCCCCTGGGGGCAGGGGGCCTTATCTCCTACGAGCAGTACTTC. The chain carries TRBV20-1 and TRBJ2-7; 8 nucleotides align to TRBD1. After removal of 1 base from V and 0 bases from J, the junction contained 17 bases not matched to a gene. CDR3 length: 19 residues. Germline assignment: CDR1 DFQATT and CDR2 SNEGSKA (reference sequence).

This clonotype was observed a handful of times. J is TRBJ2-6 and V is TRBV7-6; 9 bases align to TRBD1. Germline V gives CDR1 SGHVS, CDR2 FNYEAQ. V was clipped by 2 bases and J by 2 bases; unmatched bases: 13. CDR3 length: 20 residues. The CDR3 nucleotides are TGTGCCAGCAGCTTACGTACCGGGAGGACAGGGGACCCTGGGGCCAACGTCCTGACTTTC. This encodes CASSLRTGRTGDPGANVLTF.

This clonotype has more than one count but fewer than ten. The rearrangement links TRBV2 to TRBJ2-7; no clear D. The germline V gene has CDR1 SNHLY and CDR2 FYNNEI. The V and J ends lost 6 bases and 4 bases respectively, with 7 bases between them. This CDR3 contains 11 residues. The CDR3 bases are TGTGCCAGCAGCCAGACTTACGAGCAGTACGTC. Its translation: CASSQTYEQYV.

This clonotype was seen ten or more times. This rearrangement joins TRBV7-6 to TRBJ1-5; D is perhaps TRBD1 (5 bases). Germline V CDR1 and CDR2: SGHVS, FNYEAQ. V was cut by 1 base and J by 2 bases, with 9 bases left in between. The CDR3 runs 15 residues. CDR3 region: CASSLGSGGNQPQHF. The CDR3, as DNA: TGTGCCAGCAGCTTAGGATCGGGGGGCAATCAGCCCCAGCATTTT. The full variable domain, completed using reference TRBV7-6 and TRBJ1-5, is GAGVSQSPRYKVTKRGQDVALRCDPISGHVSLYWYRQALGQGPEFLTYFNYEAQQDKSGLPNDRFSAERPEGSISTLTIQRTEQRDSAMYRCASSLGSGGNQPQHFGDGTRLSIL.

This clonotype has more than one count but fewer than ten. One end of the junction is discordant with germline, which a read error may explain. The V and J genes are TRBV7-9 and TRBJ2-1; possibly TRBD2 for D (6 bases). There are 15 residues in the CDR3. In germline, CDR1 is SEHNR, CDR2 FQNEAQ (reference sequence). The chain's CDR3 is CASSSDLRRRGVSVF. The CDR3, as DNA: TGTGCCAGCAGCTCCGACCTCCGGCGGAGGGGAGTTTCGGTCTTC.

Here the CDR3 DNA reads TGTGCCAGCAGTTACCTCACCACAGGGGTCTATGGCTACACCTTC. It is translated as CASSYLTTGVYGYTF. The J gene is TRBJ1-2, the V gene TRBV6-2 or TRBV6-3; 7 bases agree with TRBD1. This CDR3 has 15 residues. Germline CDR1 reads MNHEY; CDR2 reads SVGEGT. V lost 2 bases, J lost 4 bases, and 7 bases stayed unmatched.

This clonotype was counted a few times. J is TRBJ1-1 and V is TRBV6-2 or TRBV6-3; 7 nucleotides align to TRBD1. Germline V gene lookup returns CDR1 MNHEY and CDR2 SVGEGT. This CDR3 contains 14 residues. The V gene end was trimmed by 6 bases and the J gene end by 3 bases; junction bases not matched to a gene: 7. The CDR3 protein is CASSGDRVYTEAFF. The CDR3 DNA reads TGTGCCAGCAGCGGCGACAGGGTATACACTGAAGCTTTCTTT.

At least ten counts were recorded for this clonotype. V and J are TRBV7-2 and TRBJ2-1; 8 nucleotides line up with TRBD1. CDR3 length equals 16 residues. The V gene end was trimmed by 5 bases and the J gene end by 4 bases; junction bases not matched to a gene: 10. Germline loops: CDR1 SGHTA, CDR2 FQGNSA. CDR3: CASSPRDRSPYNEQFF. The CDR3 DNA reads TGTGCCAGCAGCCCCCGGGACAGGAGCCCATACAATGAGCAGTTCTTC.

The gene calls are TRBV7-3 and TRBJ2-1; D possibly corresponds to TRBD2 (7 bases). Germline CDR1 reads SGHTA; CDR2 reads FQGTGA. Trimming removed 5 bases from V and 8 bases from J, with 16 bases in between. CDR3 length equals 14 residues. CDR3 DNA sequence: TGTGCCAGCAGCCCTTGGGGGGGGCCCTATGAGCAGTTCTTC. Residues: CASSPWGGPYEQFF.

The V and J genes are TRBV20-1 and TRBJ1-5; D not certain. CDR1 is DFQATT and CDR2 is SNEGSKA in the germline V gene (reference sequence). V was trimmed by 7 bases and J by 0 bases, leaving 16 bases between them. This CDR3 comprises 15 residues. For the CDR3, the DNA is TGCAGTGTCTTGGGCAGGAGTTATAGCAATCAGCCCCAGCATTTT. Translated: CSVLGRSYSNQPQHF.

As for this clonotype: Being one base from a much bigger clone, this may be a read error. Because the CDR3 is missing its conserved closing phenylalanine or tryptophan, this is likely a read error. V is TRBV25-1 and J is TRBJ2-3, with D perhaps TRBD1 (6 bases). There are 13 residues in the CDR3. Germline V gives CDR1 MGHDK, CDR2 SYGVNS. The V and J ends lost 8 bases and 1 base respectively, with 10 bases between them. Here the CDR3 DNA reads TGTGCCAGCTTGGGACATCGCACAGATACGCAGTATCTT. Protein: CASLGHRTDTQYL.

The chain recombines TRBV4-1 with TRBJ2-2, with D possibly being TRBD1 or TRBD2 (6 bases each). V was trimmed by 0 bases and J by 4 bases, leaving 12 bases between them. Per the germline V gene, CDR1 is MGHRA and CDR2 is YSYEKL. The CDR3 loop spans 16 amino acids. The CDR3 region is CASSQDLGGLTGELFF. The DNA for the CDR3 is TGCGCCAGCAGCCAAGATCTGGGGGGCCTCACCGGGGAGCTGTTTTTT.

This clonotype was seen a few times. V and J are TRBV12-5 and TRBJ2-1; D is possibly TRBD2 (5 bases). Germline V gives CDR1 LGHNT, CDR2 FRNRAP. The CDR3 contains 17 residues. V shed 4 bases and J shed 2 bases, with 18 bases lying between them. The CDR3 protein is CASGSPGETIPYNEQFF. The CDR3 DNA sequence: TGTGCTAGTGGTTCTCCCGGGGAGACCATACCCTACAATGAGCAGTTCTTC.

The sample holds many counts of this clonotype. V is TRBV28 and J is TRBJ1-6, with no clear D. The CDR3 spans 13 residues. From germline, CDR1 is MDHEN and CDR2 SYDVKM. The V end was cut by 8 bases, the J end by 3 bases, with 8 bases between. CDR3 sequence: CASFGDYNSPLHF. CDR3 nucleotides: TGTGCCAGCTTTGGGGACTATAATTCACCCCTCCACTTT.

This clonotype was picked up a small number of times. The genes are TRBV6-5 and TRBJ1-6; no reliable D call. This CDR3 comprises 13 residues. The germline V gene encodes CDR1 MNHEY and CDR2 SVGAGI. Trimming cost V 0 bases and J 10 bases, with 7 bases left between them. CDR3 coding DNA: TGTGCCAGCAGTTACTCGATAGGCTCACCCCTCCACTTT. Translating it yields CASSYSIGSPLHF.

The chain links TRBV28 to TRBJ1-4; D ambiguous. Trimming stripped 5 bases from V and 3 bases from J, with 13 bases between. This CDR3 is built from 15 residues. The germline CDR1 and CDR2 sequences are MDHEN and SYDVKM. The CDR3 is CASSTLMAANEKLFF. The CDR3 DNA reads TGTGCCAGCAGTACCCTAATGGCCGCTAATGAAAAACTGTTTTTT.

This clonotype was counted ten times or more. The V call is TRBV6-5, the J call TRBJ2-5, with D tentatively TRBD1 or TRBD2 (6 bases each). CDR1 and CDR2 (germline): MNHEY, SVGAGI. The V end lost 5 bases, the J end lost 5 bases, and 18 bases lay between the germline ends. The CDR3 extends over 15 amino acids. The chain's CDR3 is CASSAGHRRRETQYF. CDR3 bases: TGTGCCAGCAGTGCGGGACACCGCCGAAGGGAGACCCAGTACTTC.

This clonotype was seen a few times. This chain links TRBV7-9 with TRBJ1-1, with D perhaps TRBD1 (5 bases). V was clipped by 2 bases and J by 1 base, with 11 bases between them. This CDR3 is built from 15 residues. CDR1 is SEHNR and CDR2 is FQNEAQ in the germline V gene (reference sequence). The CDR3 bases are TGTGCCAGCAGCTTACCGGGACCGCGGAACACTGAAGCTTTCTTT. Translation: CASSLPGPRNTEAFF.

This clonotype was counted a few times. The rearrangement joins TRBV7-8 to TRBJ1-5; D unclear. This CDR3 is 16 amino acids long. The V and J ends lost 1 base and 2 bases respectively, with 12 bases between them. The V gene's germline CDR1 is SGHVS and CDR2 FQNEAQ. This CDR3 reads CASSLGPTRGNQPQHF. In DNA, the CDR3 is TGTGCCAGCAGCTTAGGGCCCACGAGGGGCAATCAGCCCCAGCATTTT.

The rearrangement joins TRBV6-2 or TRBV6-3 to TRBJ1-2, with TRBD1 identical over 7 bases. J was trimmed by 3 bases and V by 6 bases; bases with no gene match: 10. This CDR3 contains 15 residues. Germline V CDR1 and CDR2: MNHEY, SVGEGT. The CDR3 region has the DNA TGTGCCAGCAGCCACCGTACAGGGGAAGACTATGGCTACACCTTC. Translation: CASSHRTGEDYGYTF.

This clonotype appeared many times. V gene TRBV6-6 combines with J gene TRBJ1-5; TRBD1 might be the D (6 bases). The CDR3 length is 15 residues. Germline CDR1 and CDR2: MNHNY and SVGAGI (reference sequence). V was clipped by 0 bases and J by 3 bases, with 9 bases between them. CDR3 coding DNA: TGTGCCAGCAGTTACTCAGGGGGGACCAATCAGCCCCAGCATTTT. It translates to CASSYSGGTNQPQHF.